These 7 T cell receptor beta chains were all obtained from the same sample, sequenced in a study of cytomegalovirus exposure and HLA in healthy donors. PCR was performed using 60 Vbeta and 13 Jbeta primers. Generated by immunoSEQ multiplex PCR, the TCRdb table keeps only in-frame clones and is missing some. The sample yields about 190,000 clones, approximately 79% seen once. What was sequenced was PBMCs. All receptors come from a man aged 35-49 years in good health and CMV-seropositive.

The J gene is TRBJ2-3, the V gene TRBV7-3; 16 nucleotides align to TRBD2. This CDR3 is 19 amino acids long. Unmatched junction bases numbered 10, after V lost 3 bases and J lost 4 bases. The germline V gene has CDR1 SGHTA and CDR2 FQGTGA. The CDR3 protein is CASSFPGTSGGAAPDTQYF. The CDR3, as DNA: TGTGCCAGCAGCTTCCCCGGGACTAGCGGGGGGGCGGCGCCAGATACGCAGTATTTT.

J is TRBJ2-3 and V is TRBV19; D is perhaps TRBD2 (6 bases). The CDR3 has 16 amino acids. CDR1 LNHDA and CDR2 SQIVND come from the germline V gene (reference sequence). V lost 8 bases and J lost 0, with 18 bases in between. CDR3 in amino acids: CASHASAGYSTDTQYF. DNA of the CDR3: TGTGCCAGTCACGCCTCAGCGGGCTACAGCACAGATACGCAGTATTTT.

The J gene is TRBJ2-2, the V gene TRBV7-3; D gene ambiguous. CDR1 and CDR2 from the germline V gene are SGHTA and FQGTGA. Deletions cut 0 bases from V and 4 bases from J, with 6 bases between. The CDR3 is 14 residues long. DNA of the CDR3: TGTGCCAGCAGCTTAACGAAACTCACCGGGGAGCTGTTTTTT. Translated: CASSLTKLTGELFF.

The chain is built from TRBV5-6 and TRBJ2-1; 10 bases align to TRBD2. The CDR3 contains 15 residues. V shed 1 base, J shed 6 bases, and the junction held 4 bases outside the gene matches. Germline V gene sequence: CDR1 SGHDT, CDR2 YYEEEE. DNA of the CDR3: TGTGCCAGCAGCTTGTTAGCTAGCGGGGGCAATGAGCAGTTCTTC. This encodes CASSLLASGGNEQFF.

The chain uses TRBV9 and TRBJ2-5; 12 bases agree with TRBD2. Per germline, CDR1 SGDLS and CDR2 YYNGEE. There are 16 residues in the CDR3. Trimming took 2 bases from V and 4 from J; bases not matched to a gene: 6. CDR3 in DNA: TGTGCCAGCAGCGTTCGACTAGCGGGGGCCTCAGAGACCCAGTACTTC. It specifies CASSVRLAGASETQYF.

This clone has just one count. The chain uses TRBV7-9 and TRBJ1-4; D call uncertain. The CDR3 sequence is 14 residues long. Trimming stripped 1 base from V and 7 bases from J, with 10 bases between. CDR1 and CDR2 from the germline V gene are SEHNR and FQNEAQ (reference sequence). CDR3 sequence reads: CASSLVGGSEKLFF. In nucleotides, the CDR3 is TGTGCCAGCAGCTTAGTGGGAGGGAGTGAAAAACTGTTTTTT.

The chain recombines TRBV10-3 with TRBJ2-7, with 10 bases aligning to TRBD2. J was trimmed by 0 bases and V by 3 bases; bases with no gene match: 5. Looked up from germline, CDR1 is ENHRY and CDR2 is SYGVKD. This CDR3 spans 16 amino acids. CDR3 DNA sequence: TGTGCCATCAGTGAAACTAGCGGGGTGAGCTCCTACGAGCAGTACTTC. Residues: CAISETSGVSSYEQYF.